These 9 T cell receptor beta chains were sequenced from one sample in a study of identical twins. Via MiXCR, TCRdb re-called the 5' RACE reads, giving one row per CDR3 protein. The sample shows around 530,000 distinct CDR3 sequences, 15% of them seen only once. A further study also used this sample, focusing on yellow fever vaccine responses in identical twins.

Sequencing was performed on CD4+ T cells sorted from blood. All receptors derive from a woman between 18 and 29 years old in good health.

The chain has TRBV12-3 or TRBV12-4 and TRBJ2-1; D unresolved. The CDR3 runs to 14 residues. V gave up 5 bases and J gave up 4 bases, with 12 bases separating them. For the CDR3, the DNA is TGTGCCAGCAGTGCCCAATCGGTATACAATGAGCAGTTCTTC. Translation: CASSAQSVYNEQFF.

In this sample, this clonotype turned up a few times. V is TRBV20-1 and J is TRBJ2-1; D is ambiguous. Germline CDR1 is DFQATT and CDR2 is SNEGSKA (reference sequence). V was clipped by 0 bases and J by 8 bases, with 2 bases between them. This CDR3 has 10 residues. CDR3 amino acids: CSAREYEQFF. Written as DNA, the CDR3 is TGCAGTGCTAGAGAGTATGAGCAGTTCTTC.

Only a few counts were recorded for this clonotype. The J gene is TRBJ1-1, the V gene TRBV24-1, with unresolved D. CDR1 is KGHDR, CDR2 SFDVKD, per germline. The CDR3 is 14 amino acids. Trimming took off 2 bases at V and 1 base at J, with 7 bases between the two ends. CDR3 protein: CATSDSGGNTEAFF. The CDR3 nucleotides are TGTGCCACCAGTGATTCTGGAGGGAACACTGAAGCTTTCTTT.

The rearrangement links TRBV25-1 to TRBJ2-1, with D possibly TRBD2 on 5 matching bases. The CDR3 is 15 amino acids. Deletions cut 5 bases from V and 6 bases from J, with 17 bases between. Germline CDR1 reads MGHDK; CDR2 reads SYGVNS. The chain's CDR3 is CASSSSGERINEQFF. CDR3 bases: TGTGCCAGCAGTTCTTCCGGGGAGAGAATCAATGAGCAGTTCTTC.

Many counts were recorded for this clonotype. The J gene is TRBJ1-2, the V gene TRBV5-1, with a weak D call TRBD1 (6 bases). Trimming removed 4 bases from V and 9 bases from J, with 13 bases in between. The germline V gene has CDR1 SGHRS and CDR2 YFSETQ. The CDR3 spans 12 residues. CDR3 DNA: TGCGCCAGCAGCGAGGACAGCTTTAGCTACACCTTC. As protein: CASSEDSFSYTF.

This clonotype has just one count. The chain employs TRBV19 and TRBJ2-7; 9 nucleotides align to TRBD1. This CDR3 is built from 12 residues. Germline V CDR1 and CDR2: LNHDA, SQIVND (reference sequence). Trimming cost V 9 bases and J 7 bases; bases outside gene matches: 7. This chain's CDR3 is CASGDRADEQYF. As DNA, the CDR3 is TGTGCCAGCGGGGACAGGGCGGATGAGCAGTACTTC. Combining the CDR3 with reference TRBV19 and TRBJ2-7 gives the whole variable domain DGGITQSPKYLFRKEGQNVTLSCEQNLNHDAMYWYRQDPGQGLRLIYYSQIVNDFQKGDIAEGYSVSREKKESFPLTVTSAQKNPTAFYLCASGDRADEQYFGPGTRLTVT.

This clonotype was seen more than once but under ten times. This chain connects TRBV11-2 to TRBJ1-2, with D hard to call. CDR1 and CDR2 from the germline V gene are SGHAT and FQNNGV. This CDR3 contains 14 residues. Trimming took 3 bases from V and 0 from J, leaving 8 bases between them. The CDR3, as DNA: TGTGCCAGCAGCTTGGGGTCTTCTAACTATGGCTACACCTTC. This sequence encodes CASSLGSSNYGYTF.

This clonotype was counted only a few times. This rearrangement joins TRBV28 to TRBJ2-5; D is unclear. There are 11 residues in the CDR3. CDR1 is MDHEN and CDR2 is SYDVKM in the germline V gene. Deletions cut 6 bases from V and 1 base from J, with 3 bases between. The CDR3 loop is CASRAQETQYF. The CDR3 nucleotides are TGTGCCAGCAGGGCCCAAGAGACCCAGTACTTC.

The chain has TRBV3-1 and TRBJ2-7; the D is unclear. Germline CDR1 reads LGHDT; CDR2 reads YNNKEL (reference sequence). This CDR3 contains 15 residues. V lost 1 base and J lost 5, with 15 bases in between. The CDR3 DNA is TGTGCCAGCAGCCAAGCGTTAACGGCCACCAACGAGCAGTACTTC. Protein product: CASSQALTATNEQYF.